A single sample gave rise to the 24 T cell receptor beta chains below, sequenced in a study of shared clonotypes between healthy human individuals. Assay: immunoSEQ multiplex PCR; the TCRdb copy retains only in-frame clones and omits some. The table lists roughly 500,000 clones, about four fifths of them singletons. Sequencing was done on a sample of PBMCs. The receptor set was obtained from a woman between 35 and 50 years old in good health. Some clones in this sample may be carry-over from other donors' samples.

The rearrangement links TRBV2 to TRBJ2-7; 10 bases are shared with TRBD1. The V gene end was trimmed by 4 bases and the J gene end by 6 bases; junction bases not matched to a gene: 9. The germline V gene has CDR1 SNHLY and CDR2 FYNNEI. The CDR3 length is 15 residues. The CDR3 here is CASSVTGTGVGEQYF. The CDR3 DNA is TGTGCCAGCAGTGTAACCGGGACAGGGGTCGGCGAGCAGTACTTC.

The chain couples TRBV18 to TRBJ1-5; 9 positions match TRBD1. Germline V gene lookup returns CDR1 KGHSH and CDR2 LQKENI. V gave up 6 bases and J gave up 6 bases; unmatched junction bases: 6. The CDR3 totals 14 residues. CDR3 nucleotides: TGTGCCAGCTCCTCGGACAGGGGAACTCAGCCCCAGCATTTT. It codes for CASSSDRGTQPQHF. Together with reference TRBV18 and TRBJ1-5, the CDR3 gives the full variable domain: NAGVMQNPRHLVRRRGQEARLRCSPMKGHSHVYWYRQLPEEGLKFMVYLQKENIIDESGMPKERFSAEFPKEGPSILRIQQVVRGDSAAYFCASSSDRGTQPQHFGDGTRLSIL.

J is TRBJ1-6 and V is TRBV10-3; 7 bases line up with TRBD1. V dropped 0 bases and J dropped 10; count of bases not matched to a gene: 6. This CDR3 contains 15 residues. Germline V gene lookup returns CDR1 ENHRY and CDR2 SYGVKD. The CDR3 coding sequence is TGTGCCATCAGTGAGTCCGCCAGGGGGGAATCACCCCTCCACTTT. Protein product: CAISESARGESPLHF.

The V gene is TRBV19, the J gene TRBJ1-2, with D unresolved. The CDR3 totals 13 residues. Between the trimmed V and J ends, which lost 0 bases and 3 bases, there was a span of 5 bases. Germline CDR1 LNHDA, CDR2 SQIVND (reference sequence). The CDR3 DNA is TGTGCCAGTAGTATAGACCCAGACTATGGCTACACCTTC. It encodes CASSIDPDYGYTF.

CDR3 sequence: CASSLMATNTGELFF. As DNA, the CDR3 is TGTGCCAGCAGCTTGATGGCCACGAACACCGGGGAGCTGTTTTTT. The chain is built from TRBV5-4 and TRBJ2-2; D is unclear. Germline values: CDR1 SGHNT, CDR2 YYREEE (reference sequence). The V gene lost 1 base and the J gene lost 0 bases, with 7 bases spanning the gap. The CDR3 is 15 amino acids.

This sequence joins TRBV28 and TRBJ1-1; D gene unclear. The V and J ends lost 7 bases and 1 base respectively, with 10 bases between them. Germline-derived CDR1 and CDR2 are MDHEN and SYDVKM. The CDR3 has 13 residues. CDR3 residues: CASTPHPNTEAFF. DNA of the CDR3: TGTGCCAGCACCCCACATCCGAACACTGAAGCTTTCTTT.

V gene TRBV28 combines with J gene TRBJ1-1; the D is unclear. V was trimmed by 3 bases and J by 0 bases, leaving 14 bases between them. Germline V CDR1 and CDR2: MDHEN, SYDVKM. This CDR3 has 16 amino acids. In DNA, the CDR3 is TGTGCCAGCAGTTTCCTACGCCGGAAGGTGAACACTGAAGCTTTCTTT. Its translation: CASSFLRRKVNTEAFF.

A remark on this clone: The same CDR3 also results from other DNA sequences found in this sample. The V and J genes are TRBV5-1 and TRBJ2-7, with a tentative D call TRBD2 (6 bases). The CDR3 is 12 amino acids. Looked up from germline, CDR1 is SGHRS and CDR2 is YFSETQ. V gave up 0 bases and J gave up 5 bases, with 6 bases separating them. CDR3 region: CASSLAGDEQYF. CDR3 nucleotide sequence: TGCGCCAGCAGCTTGGCGGGGGACGAGCAGTACTTC.

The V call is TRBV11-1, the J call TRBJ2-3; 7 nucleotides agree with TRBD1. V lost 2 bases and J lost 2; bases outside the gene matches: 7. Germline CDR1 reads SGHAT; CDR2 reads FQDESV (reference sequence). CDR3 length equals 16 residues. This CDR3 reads CASSLHRGRNTDTQYF. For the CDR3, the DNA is TGTGCCAGCAGCTTACATAGGGGGCGAAACACAGATACGCAGTATTTT. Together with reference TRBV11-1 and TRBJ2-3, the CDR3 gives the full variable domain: EAEVAQSPRYKITEKSQAVAFWCDPISGHATLYWYRQILGQGPELLVQFQDESVVDDSQLPKDRFSAERLKGVDSTLKIQPAELGDSAMYLCASSLHRGRNTDTQYFGPGTRLTVL.

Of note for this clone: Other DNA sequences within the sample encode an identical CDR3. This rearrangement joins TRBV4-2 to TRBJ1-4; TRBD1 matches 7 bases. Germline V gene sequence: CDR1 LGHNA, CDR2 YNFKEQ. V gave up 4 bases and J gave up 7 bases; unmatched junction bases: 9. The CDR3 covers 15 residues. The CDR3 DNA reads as TGTGCCAGCAGCCGGGACCGGACAGGAGGTGAAAAACTGTTTTTT. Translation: CASSRDRTGGEKLFF.

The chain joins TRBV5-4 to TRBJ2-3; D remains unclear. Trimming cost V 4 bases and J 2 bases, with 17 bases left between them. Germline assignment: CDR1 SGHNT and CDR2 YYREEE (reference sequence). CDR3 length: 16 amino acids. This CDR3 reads CASSPPTGGSTDTQYF. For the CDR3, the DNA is TGTGCCAGCAGCCCGCCGACCGGCGGATCCACAGATACGCAGTATTTT.

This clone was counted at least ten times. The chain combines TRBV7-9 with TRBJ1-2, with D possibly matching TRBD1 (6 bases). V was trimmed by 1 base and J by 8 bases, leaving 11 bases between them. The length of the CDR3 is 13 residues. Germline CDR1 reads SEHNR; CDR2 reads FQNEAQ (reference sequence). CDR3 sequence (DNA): TGTGCCAGCAGCTTAGACACAGGGTCCGGCTACACCTTC. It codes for CASSLDTGSGYTF.

CDR3 nucleotides: TGTGCCAGCAGTTTGGAAGTAAGAGAGACCCAGTACTTC. Protein: CASSLEVRETQYF. This chain connects TRBV27 to TRBJ2-5; D not certain. CDR3 size: 13 residues. V was trimmed by 3 bases and J by 4 bases, leaving 9 bases between them. The germline CDR1 and CDR2 sequences are MNHEY and SMNVEV (reference sequence).

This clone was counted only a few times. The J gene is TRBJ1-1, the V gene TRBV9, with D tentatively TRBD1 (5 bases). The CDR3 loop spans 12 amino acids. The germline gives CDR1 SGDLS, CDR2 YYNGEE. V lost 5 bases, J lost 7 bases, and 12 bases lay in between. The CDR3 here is CASSRQGGEAFF. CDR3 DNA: TGTGCCAGCAGTCGTCAGGGAGGTGAAGCTTTCTTT.

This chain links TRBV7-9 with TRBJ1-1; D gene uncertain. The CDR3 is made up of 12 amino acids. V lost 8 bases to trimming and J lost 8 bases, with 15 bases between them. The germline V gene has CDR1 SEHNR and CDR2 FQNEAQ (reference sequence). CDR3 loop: CASAWRSSEAFF. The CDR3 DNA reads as TGTGCCAGCGCGTGGCGGTCCTCGGAAGCTTTCTTT.

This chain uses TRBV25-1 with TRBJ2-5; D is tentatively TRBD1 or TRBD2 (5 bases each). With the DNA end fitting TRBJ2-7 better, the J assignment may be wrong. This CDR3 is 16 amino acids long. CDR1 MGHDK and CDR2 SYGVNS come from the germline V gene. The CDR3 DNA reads TGTGCCAGCAGTGGCTATAACCGGGACGGGCGTTACGAGCAGTACTTC. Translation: CASSGYNRDGRYEQYF.

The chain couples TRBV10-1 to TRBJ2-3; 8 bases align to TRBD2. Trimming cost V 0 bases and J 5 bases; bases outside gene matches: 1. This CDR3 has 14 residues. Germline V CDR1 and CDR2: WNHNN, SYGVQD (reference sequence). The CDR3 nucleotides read TGCGCCAGCAGTGAGTCTCTAGCGGGAGATACGCAGTATTTT. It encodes CASSESLAGDTQYF.

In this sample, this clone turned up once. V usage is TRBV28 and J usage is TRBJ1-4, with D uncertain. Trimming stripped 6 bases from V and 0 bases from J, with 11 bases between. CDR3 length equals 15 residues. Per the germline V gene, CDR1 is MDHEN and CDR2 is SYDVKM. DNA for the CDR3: TGTGCCAGCAGGATTACGGTAGCAACTAATGAAAAACTGTTTTTT. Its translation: CASRITVATNEKLFF.

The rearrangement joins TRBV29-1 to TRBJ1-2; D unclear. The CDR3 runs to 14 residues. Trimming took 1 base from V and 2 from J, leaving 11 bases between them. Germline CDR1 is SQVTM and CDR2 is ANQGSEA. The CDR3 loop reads CSVEGNRANYGYTF. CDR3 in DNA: TGCAGCGTTGAAGGAAATAGGGCGAACTATGGCTACACCTTC.

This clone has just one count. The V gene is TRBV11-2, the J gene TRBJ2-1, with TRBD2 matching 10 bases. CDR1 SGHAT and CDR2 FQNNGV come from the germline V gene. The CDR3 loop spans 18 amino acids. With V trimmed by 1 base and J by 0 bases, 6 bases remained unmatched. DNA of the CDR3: TGTGCCAGCAGCTTAGCCCCGGGACTAGCGAGCTCCTACAATGAGCAGTTCTTC. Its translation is CASSLAPGLASSYNEQFF.

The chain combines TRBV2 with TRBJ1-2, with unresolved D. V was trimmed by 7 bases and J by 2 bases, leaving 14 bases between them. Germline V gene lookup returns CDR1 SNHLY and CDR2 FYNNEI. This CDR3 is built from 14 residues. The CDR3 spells CASNHRGQNYGYTF. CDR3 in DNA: TGTGCCAGCAACCACCGCGGGCAGAACTATGGCTACACCTTC. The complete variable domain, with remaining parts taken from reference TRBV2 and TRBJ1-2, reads EPEVTQTPSHQVTQMGQEVILRCVPISNHLYFYWYRQILGQKVEFLVSFYNNEISEKSEIFDDQFSVERPDGSNFTLKIRSTKLEDSAMYFCASNHRGQNYGYTFGSGTRLTVV.

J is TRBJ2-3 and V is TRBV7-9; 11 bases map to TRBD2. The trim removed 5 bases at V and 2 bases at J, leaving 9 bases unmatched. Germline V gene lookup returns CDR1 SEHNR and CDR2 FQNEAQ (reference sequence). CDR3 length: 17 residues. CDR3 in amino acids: CASSKTGTSGVTDTQYF. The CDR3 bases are TGTGCCAGCAGCAAGACCGGGACTAGCGGTGTCACAGATACGCAGTATTTT. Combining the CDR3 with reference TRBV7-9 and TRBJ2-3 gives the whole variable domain DTGVSQNPRHKITKRGQNVTFRCDPISEHNRLYWYRQTLGQGPEFLTYFQNEAQLEKSRLLSDRFSAERPKGSFSTLEIQRTEQGDSAMYLCASSKTGTSGVTDTQYFGPGTRLTVL.

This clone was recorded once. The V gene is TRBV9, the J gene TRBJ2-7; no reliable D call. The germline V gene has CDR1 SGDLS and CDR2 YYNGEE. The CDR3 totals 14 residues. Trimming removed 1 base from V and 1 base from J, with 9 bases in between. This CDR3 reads CASSVLGSSYEQYF. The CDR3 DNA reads TGTGCCAGCAGCGTATTAGGCAGTTCCTACGAGCAGTACTTC.

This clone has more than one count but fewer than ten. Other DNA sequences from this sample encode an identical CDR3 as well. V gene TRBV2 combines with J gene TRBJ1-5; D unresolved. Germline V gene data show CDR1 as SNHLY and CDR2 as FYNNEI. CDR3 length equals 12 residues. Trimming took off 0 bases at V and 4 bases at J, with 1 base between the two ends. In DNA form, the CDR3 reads TGTGCCAGCAGTGAAGCAAATCAGCCCCAGCATTTT. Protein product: CASSEANQPQHF.